This TCR beta chain was identified in a study of shared clonotypes between healthy human individuals. General study points: The rarefaction results pointed to incomplete sorted-subset sequencing despite large depth. Non-shared clonotypes displayed generation probabilities falling below those of clonotypes present in all four donors.

On this clone itself: The antigen remains undetermined.

Deep was the level used in running the assay. Method: immunoSEQ multiplex PCR; TCRdb's copy keeps in-frame clones and lacks some. The table includes approximately 500,000 clones, almost 97% detected once. This CDR3 region has 14 residues. The V end lost 10 bases, the J end lost 4 bases, and 14 bases lay between the germline ends. CDR1 is SNHLY, CDR2 FYNNEI, per germline. V and J are TRBV2 and TRBJ1-6; D ambiguous. Sequenced material: naive CD4+ T cells sorted from blood. Subset given: CD45RA+ positively selected. This TCR came from a woman aged 30 to 39 in good health. This chain's CDR3 is CATCPRDYNSPLHF. DNA for the CDR3: TGTGCCACCTGCCCACGGGATTATAATTCACCCCTCCACTTT.